This is a list of T cell receptor beta chains from one sample in a study of molecular identifiers for immune sequencing clone quantification. TCRdb fed the PCR reads into MiXCR, producing one record per CDR3 protein. The sample lists about half a million distinct CDR3 sequences; under 30% were seen once. Material for sequencing was naive CD8+ T cells from blood, with Jurkat cell RNA spiked in. These receptors were obtained from a human donor in good health. Some libraries in this study had Jurkat cell RNA spiked in. Each CDR3 is given with its conserved first and last residue. The D gene is left open where the match is weak. Part of the rows lack a size; the others show once, few, many or a class for expanded clones.

clone_size: few
j_call: TRBJ2-1
d_call: NA
v_call: TRBV13
cdr3_nt: TGTGCCAGCAGCTTAGGCCTGGAACTAGGCTCGTACAATGAGCAGTTCTTC
cdr3_aa: CASSLGLELGSYNEQFF

clone_size: NA
j_call: TRBJ2-2
d_call: NA
v_call: TRBV19
cdr3_nt: TGTGCCAGTAGTATTGGAGGTTCTTACACCGGGGAGCTGTTTTTT
cdr3_aa: CASSIGGSYTGELFF

clone_size: many
j_call: TRBJ2-6
d_call: TRBD1
v_call: TRBV29-1
cdr3_nt: TGCAGCGCCACCGGGACAGGGGTCTCTGGGGCCAACGTCCTGACTTTC
cdr3_aa: CSATGTGVSGANVLTF

clone_size: NA
j_call: TRBJ1-2
d_call: TRBD1
v_call: TRBV4-3
cdr3_nt: TGCGCCAGCAGCCAAGATGGAACAGGGGGTTCGAATGGCTACACCTTC
cdr3_aa: CASSQDGTGGSNGYTF

clone_size: NA
j_call: TRBJ1-1
d_call: NA
v_call: TRBV6-5
cdr3_nt: TGTGCCAGCAGTTACGCCAGGGGAGCGGACACTGAAGCTCTCTTT
cdr3_aa: CASSYARGADTEALF

clone_size: once
j_call: TRBJ2-7
d_call: TRBD2
v_call: TRBV27
cdr3_nt: TGTGCCAGCAGTTTATCCGTAGCGGGCGTCTCCTACGAGCGGTACTTC
cdr3_aa: CASSLSVAGVSYERYF

clone_size: few
j_call: TRBJ2-7
d_call: NA
v_call: TRBV7-8
cdr3_nt: TGTGCCAGCAGCTTAGCGGGGCCAGGGAACTACGAGCAGTACTTC
cdr3_aa: CASSLAGPGNYEQYF

clone_size: many
j_call: TRBJ2-5
d_call: NA
v_call: TRBV7-2
cdr3_nt: TGTGCCAGCAGCTTAGAACGTAGGGGGGGAGGATTTTCAGAGACCCAGTACTTC
cdr3_aa: CASSLERRGGGFSETQYF

clone_size: few
j_call: TRBJ2-3
d_call: TRBD2
v_call: TRBV28
cdr3_nt: TGTGCCAGCAGTATTACTAGCGGGAGAGTCGCAGATACGCAGTATTTT
cdr3_aa: CASSITSGRVADTQYF

clone_size: many
j_call: TRBJ1-3
d_call: TRBD1
v_call: TRBV7-9
cdr3_nt: TGTGCCAGCAGCACTACAACAACCGGACAGGTCCACTCTGGAAACACCATATATTTT
cdr3_aa: CASSTTTTGQVHSGNTIYF

clone_size: NA
j_call: TRBJ2-3
d_call: NA
v_call: TRBV2
cdr3_nt: TGTACCAGAGAGAGGGAACTGGGAGATACGCAGTATTTT
cdr3_aa: CTRERELGDTQYF

clone_size: NA
j_call: TRBJ2-1
d_call: NA
v_call: TRBV20-1
cdr3_nt: TGCAATGCTGGAACAGGGACTGGCGAGCAGTTCTTC
cdr3_aa: CNAGTGTGEQFF